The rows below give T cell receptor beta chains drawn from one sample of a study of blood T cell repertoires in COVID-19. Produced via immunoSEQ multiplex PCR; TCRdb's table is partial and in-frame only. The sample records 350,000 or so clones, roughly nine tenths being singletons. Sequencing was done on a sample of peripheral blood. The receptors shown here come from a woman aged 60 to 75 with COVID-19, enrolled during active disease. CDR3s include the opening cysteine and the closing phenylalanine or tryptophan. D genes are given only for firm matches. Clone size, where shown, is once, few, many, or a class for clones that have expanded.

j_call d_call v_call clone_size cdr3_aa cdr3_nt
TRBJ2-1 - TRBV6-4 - CASSDGSGSYNEQFF TGTGCCAGCAGTGACGGGTCGGGATCCTACAATGAGCAGTTCTTC
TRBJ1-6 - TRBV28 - CASSLKTAQDSYNSPLHF TGTGCCAGCAGCCTGAAAACTGCTCAGGACTCCTATAATTCACCCCTCCACTTT
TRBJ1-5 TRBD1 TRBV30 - CAWSTGQYSNQPQHF TGTGCCTGGAGTACGGGACAGTATAGCAATCAGCCCCAGCATTTT
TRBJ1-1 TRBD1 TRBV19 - CASSADRANTEAFF TGTGCCAGTAGTGCGGACAGGGCAAACACTGAAGCTTTCTTT
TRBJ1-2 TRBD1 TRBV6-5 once CASSYLGQKNGYTF TGTGCCAGCAGTTACCTGGGACAGAAAAATGGCTACACCTTC
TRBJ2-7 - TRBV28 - CASSPRGVVGGDYEQYF TGTGCCAGCAGCCCACGAGGGGTGGTAGGGGGGGACTACGAGCAGTACTTC
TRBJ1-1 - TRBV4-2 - CASSQPDRNTEAFF TGTGCCAGCAGCCAACCCGACAGGAACACTGAAGCTTTCTTT
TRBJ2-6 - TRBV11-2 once CASSRGTVFFSGANVLTF TGTGCCAGCAGCCGCGGGACAGTTTTTTTCTCTGGGGCCAACGTCCTGACTTTC
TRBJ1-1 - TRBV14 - CASSQDRGSTEAFF TGTGCCAGCAGCCAAGACAGGGGTAGCACTGAAGCTTTCTTT
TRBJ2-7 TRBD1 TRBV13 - CASSDTGTGAYEQYF TGTGCCAGCAGTGACACCGGGACAGGGGCCTACGAGCAGTACTTC
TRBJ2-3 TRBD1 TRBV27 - CASSSSTGVADTQYF TGTGCCAGCAGTTCCTCGACAGGGGTGGCAGATACGCAGTATTTT
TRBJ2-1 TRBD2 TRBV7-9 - CASSRSQISGGSYNEQFF TGTGCCAGCAGCCGTAGCCAAATTAGCGGGGGGTCCTACAATGAGCAGTTCTTC
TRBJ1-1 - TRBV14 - CASSELLYTEAFF TGTGCCAGCAGCGAGTTACTATACACTGAAGCTTTCTTT
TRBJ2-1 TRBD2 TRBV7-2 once CASSLRGVTYNEQFF TGTGCCAGCAGCCTCCGGGGGGTCACCTACAATGAGCAGTTCTTC
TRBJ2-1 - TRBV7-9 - CASSFAGTPPYNEQFF TGTGCCAGCAGCTTTGCCGGGACACCGCCCTACAATGAGCAGTTCTTC
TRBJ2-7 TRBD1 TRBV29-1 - CSVGRQGYEQYF TGCAGCGTTGGAAGACAGGGCTACGAGCAGTACTTC
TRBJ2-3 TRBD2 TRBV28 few CASSLIAGGRSTDTQYF TGTGCCAGCAGTTTGATAGCGGGGGGGCGTAGCACAGATACGCAGTATTTT
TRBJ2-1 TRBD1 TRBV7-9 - CGQGDRDNEQFF TGTGGTCAGGGGGACAGGGATAATGAGCAGTTCTTC
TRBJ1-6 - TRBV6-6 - CASSYSSNSPLHF TGTGCCAGCAGTTACTCCAGTAATTCACCCCTCCACTTT
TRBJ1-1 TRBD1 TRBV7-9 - CASREGANPTQAFF TGTGCCAGCAGGGAGGGGGCCAACCCGACCCAAGCTTTCTTT
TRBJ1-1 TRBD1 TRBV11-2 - CASSFEGARTEAFF TGTGCCAGCAGCTTCGAGGGGGCGCGGACTGAAGCTTTCTTT
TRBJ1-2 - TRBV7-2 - CASSLDWGRKVDGYTF TGTGCCAGCAGCTTAGATTGGGGGCGCAAGGTGGACGGCTACACCTTC
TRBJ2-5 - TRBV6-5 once CASSYGGLTQETQYF TGTGCCAGCAGTTATGGAGGACTGACTCAAGAGACCCAGTACTTC
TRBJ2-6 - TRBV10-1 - CAIWVCASGANVLTF TGCGCCATCTGGGTTTGCGCTAGTGGGGCCAACGTCCTGACTTTC
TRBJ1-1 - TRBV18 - CASSPVEANTEAFF TGTGCCAGCTCACCAGTCGAGGCGAACACTGAAGCTTTCTTT
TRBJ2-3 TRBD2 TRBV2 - CASSEFGGGASDTQYF TGTGCCAGCAGTGAATTTGGCGGGGGGGCTTCAGATACGCAGTATTTT
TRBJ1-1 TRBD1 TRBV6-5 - CASRRRDSGTEAFF TGTGCCAGCCGTCGGCGGGACAGTGGGACTGAAGCTTTCTTT
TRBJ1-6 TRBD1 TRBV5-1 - CASSSGQVGSPLHF TGCGCCAGCAGTAGCGGACAGGTAGGATCACCCCTCCACTTT
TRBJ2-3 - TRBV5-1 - CASSVGRLEDTQYF TGCGCCAGCAGCGTTGGCCGACTCGAAGATACGCAGTATTTT
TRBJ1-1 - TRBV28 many CASTNLAGNTEAFF TGTGCCAGCACCAATTTAGCTGGAAACACTGAAGCTTTCTTT
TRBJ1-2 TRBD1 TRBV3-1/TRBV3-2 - CASSPQGQGSGYTF TGTGCCAGCAGCCCTCAGGGACAGGGTAGTGGCTACACCTTC
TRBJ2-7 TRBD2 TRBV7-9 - CASSRGGAYEQYF TGTGCCAGCAGCCGCGGGGGGGCCTACGAGCAGTACTTC
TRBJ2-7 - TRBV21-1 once CASSKARKWGVSGEPYEQYF TGTGCCAGCAGCAAAGCAAGGAAGTGGGGAGTTAGCGGGGAACCCTACGAGCAGTACTTC
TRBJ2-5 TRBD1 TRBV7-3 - CASSQDRGLTQYF TGTGCCAGCAGCCAGGACAGGGGATTGACCCAGTACTTC
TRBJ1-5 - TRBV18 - CASSLPGNQPQHF TGTGCCAGCTCACTCCCAGGAAATCAGCCCCAGCATTTT
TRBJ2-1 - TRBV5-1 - CASSRGGLSGDFSYNEQFF TGCGCCAGCAGCAGGGGGGGACTATCAGGAGACTTCTCCTACAATGAGCAGTTCTTC
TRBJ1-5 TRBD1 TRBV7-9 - CASSLSGGSNQPQHF TGTGCCAGCAGCTTGTCAGGGGGTAGCAATCAGCCCCAGCATTTT
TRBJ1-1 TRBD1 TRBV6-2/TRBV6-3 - CASSWDSRTEAFF TGTGCCAGCAGTTGGGACAGCCGCACTGAAGCTTTCTTT
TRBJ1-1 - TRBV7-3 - CASSLKRDMNTEAFF TGTGCCAGCAGCTTAAAACGGGACATGAACACTGAAGCTTTCTTT
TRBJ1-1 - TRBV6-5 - CASTQLRSGKAFF TGTGCCAGCACCCAACTGCGGTCCGGTAAAGCTTTCTTT
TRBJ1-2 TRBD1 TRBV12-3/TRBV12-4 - CASTMTGVGGYTF TGTGCCAGCACCATGACAGGGGTTGGTGGCTACACCTTC
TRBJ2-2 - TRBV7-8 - CASSLSVNTGELFF TGTGCCAGCAGCTTATCGGTGAACACCGGGGAGCTGTTTTTT
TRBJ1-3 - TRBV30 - CAWSMSSGNTIYF TGTGCCTGGAGTATGAGCTCTGGAAACACCATATATTTT
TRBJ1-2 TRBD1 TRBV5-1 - CASSLDRVDYGYTF TGCGCCAGCAGCTTAGACAGGGTGGACTATGGCTACACCTTC